This passage covers 30 T cell receptor beta chains from one sample sequenced in a study of shared clonotypes between healthy human individuals. Method: immunoSEQ multiplex PCR; TCRdb's copy keeps in-frame clones and lacks some. This sample yields millions of clones, of which around 90% are seen a single time; about 0.13% belongs to the top ten. Sequencing input: naive CD4+ T cells sorted from blood. Described subset: CD45RA+ positively selected. These receptors originate from a man in his late teens or twenties in good health.

Here the CDR3 reads CASSYKGENTEAFF. The CDR3 nucleotides read TGTGCCAGCAGCTACAAAGGAGAGAACACTGAAGCTTTCTTT. This sequence joins TRBV5-4 and TRBJ1-1, with D hard to call. V was pared by 3 bases and J by 1 base, with 10 bases between. This CDR3 comprises 14 residues. The germline CDR1 and CDR2 sequences are SGHNT and YYREEE (reference sequence).

This chain uses TRBV15 with TRBJ2-2; TRBD2 matches at 9 bases. J was trimmed by 2 bases and V by 2 bases; bases with no gene match: 3. This CDR3 comprises 16 residues. Germline V gives CDR1 LNHNV, CDR2 YYDKDF (reference sequence). The CDR3 protein is CATSRKLAGNTGELFF. CDR3 sequence (DNA): TGTGCCACCAGCAGAAAACTAGCGGGTAACACCGGGGAGCTGTTTTTT. The full variable domain, with the rest looked up from reference TRBV15 and TRBJ2-2, is DAMVIQNPRYQVTQFGKPVTLSCSQTLNHNVMYWYQQKSSQAPKLLFHYYDKDFNNEADTPDNFQSRRPNTSFCFLDIRSPGLGDTAMYLCATSRKLAGNTGELFFGEGSRLTVL.

The chain is built from TRBV7-6 and TRBJ1-2, with no clear D. The V and J ends lost 1 base and 0 bases respectively, with 9 bases between them. The CDR3 runs to 15 residues. From germline, CDR1 is SGHVS and CDR2 FNYEAQ. The CDR3 DNA is TGTGCCAGCAGCTTAGAGCCAGAACCTAACTATGGCTACACCTTC. Protein: CASSLEPEPNYGYTF. Looking up the rest from reference TRBV7-6 and TRBJ1-2 gives the full variable domain: GAGVSQSPRYKVTKRGQDVALRCDPISGHVSLYWYRQALGQGPEFLTYFNYEAQQDKSGLPNDRFSAERPEGSISTLTIQRTEQRDSAMYRCASSLEPEPNYGYTFGSGTRLTVV.

This chain uses TRBV6-6 with TRBJ2-7, with TRBD2 identical over 11 bases. This CDR3 spans 15 amino acids. Trimming at V came to 5 bases and at J to 2 bases, leaving 5 bases not matched to a gene. Looked up from germline, CDR1 is MNHNY and CDR2 is SVGAGI (reference sequence). The CDR3 reads CASSGLTSGTYEQYF. CDR3 sequence (DNA): TGTGCCAGCAGTGGCCTGACTAGCGGGACCTACGAGCAGTACTTC.

This clone was found once. The gene calls are TRBV2 and TRBJ2-7; no reliable D call. CDR1 and CDR2 (germline): SNHLY, FYNNEI. The length of the CDR3 is 12 residues. Trimming took off 6 bases at V and 6 bases at J, with 12 bases between the two ends. The CDR3 DNA reads TGTGCCAGCAGGGACCCCTTAAGCGAGCAGTACTTC. It specifies CASRDPLSEQYF.

This clone was observed a handful of times. The chain joins TRBV19 to TRBJ1-5; TRBD1 aligns across 8 bases. The V segment lost 4 bases and the J segment 1 base; nucleotides outside the gene matches: 12. Germline CDR1 LNHDA, CDR2 SQIVND (reference sequence). The CDR3 loop spans 18 amino acids. The CDR3 region is CASSTPLSGGGSNQPQHF. Here the CDR3 DNA reads TGTGCCAGTAGTACCCCTTTATCAGGGGGCGGGAGCAATCAGCCCCAGCATTTT.

This clone was detected only once. J is TRBJ2-2 and V is TRBV2; D possibly corresponds to TRBD1 (6 bases). Germline V gives CDR1 SNHLY, CDR2 FYNNEI. V shed 4 bases and J shed 5 bases, with 14 bases lying between them. This CDR3 has 15 amino acids. CDR3 in DNA: TGTGCCAGCAGTGTTTTACAGGGTCCAACCGGGGAGCTGTTTTTT. The encoded protein is CASSVLQGPTGELFF.

V and J are TRBV7-2 and TRBJ1-2, with D uncertain. V gave up 2 bases and J gave up 7 bases, with 11 bases separating them. Germline loops: CDR1 SGHTA, CDR2 FQGNSA. The CDR3 extends over 13 amino acids. The DNA for the CDR3 is TGTGCCAGCAGCTTATACGAAACAGCTGGCTACACCTTC. It translates to CASSLYETAGYTF.

This chain uses TRBV9 with TRBJ2-7; either TRBD1 or TRBD2 may fit D (5 bases each). Germline loops: CDR1 SGDLS, CDR2 YYNGEE. V was shortened by 4 bases and J by 0 bases, with 11 bases between the two germline ends. The length of the CDR3 is 14 residues. This chain's CDR3 is CASSRGADSYEQYF. Here the CDR3 DNA reads TGTGCCAGCAGCAGAGGGGCAGACTCCTACGAGCAGTACTTC.

V gene TRBV30 combines with J gene TRBJ1-6; no reliable D call. V dropped 5 bases and J dropped 14 bases, with 25 bases sitting between them. CDR3 length: 15 amino acids. Germline V gene sequence: CDR1 GTSNPN, CDR2 SVGIG (reference sequence). The CDR3 bases are TGTGCCTGGGGCAGTGTACCCCGGCTGGGTAGCACCCTCCACTTT. Protein: CAWGSVPRLGSTLHF.

The DNA for the CDR3 is TGTGCCAGTACCCAACACGGACAGGGGGCGACATATGGCTACACCTTC. This translates into CASTQHGQGATYGYTF. J is TRBJ1-2 and V is TRBV19; 11 nucleotides match TRBD1. Germline lookup yields CDR1 LNHDA and CDR2 SQIVND (reference sequence). The CDR3 is 16 amino acids. Trimming took 7 bases from V and 5 from J; bases not matched to a gene: 12.

The J gene is TRBJ1-2, the V gene TRBV4-1; maybe TRBD1 (6 bases). Germline V gene lookup returns CDR1 MGHRA and CDR2 YSYEKL. V lost 3 bases and J lost 4, with 9 bases in between. The CDR3 runs to 13 residues. The CDR3 coding sequence is TGCGCCAGCAGCCAGCCGGGGGCCTATGGCTACACCTTC. It encodes CASSQPGAYGYTF.

This clone was seen more than once but under ten times. The chain uses TRBV7-9 and TRBJ1-1; weak D call: TRBD1 (6 bases). Germline values: CDR1 SEHNR, CDR2 FQNEAQ (reference sequence). Trimming left V 6 bases short and J 1 base short, with 15 bases between. The CDR3 is 15 amino acids. The DNA for the CDR3 is TGTGCCAGCAGTTTGCTTCTGGGACAGAACACTGAAGCTTTCTTT. It encodes CASSLLLGQNTEAFF.

The chain is built from TRBV9 and TRBJ2-3; 9 bases are a match to TRBD2. Germline assignment: CDR1 SGDLS and CDR2 YYNGEE. Trimming cost V 0 bases and J 4 bases; bases outside gene matches: 6. CDR3 length: 16 residues. CDR3: CASSVDAGGAADTQYF. CDR3 DNA: TGTGCCAGCAGCGTAGACGCGGGAGGGGCCGCAGATACGCAGTATTTT.

To note about this clone: The same CDR3 can be traced to other DNA sequences in this sample. The CDR3 region has the DNA TGTGCCATCAGTGACTCAGCGACTAGCACAGATACGCAGTATTTT. It specifies CAISDSATSTDTQYF. The chain joins TRBV10-3 to TRBJ2-3; D gene ambiguous. The CDR3 is made up of 15 amino acids. Germline CDR1 reads ENHRY; CDR2 reads SYGVKD. The V gene lost 3 bases and the J gene lost 0 bases, with 10 bases spanning the gap.

Comments on this clone: This sample also contains other DNA sequences that code for the same CDR3. This sequence joins TRBV7-8 and TRBJ1-1; D is uncertain. The CDR3 contains 13 residues. Germline CDR1 and CDR2: SGHVS and FQNEAQ. With 5 bases removed from V and 3 bases from J, the gap between germline ends came to 10 bases. CDR3 nucleotide sequence: TGTGCCAGCAGCCTTCTTAGGGACACTGAAGCTTTCTTT. Residues: CASSLLRDTEAFF. The full variable domain, with the rest looked up from reference TRBV7-8 and TRBJ1-1, is GAGVSQSPRYKVAKRGQDVALRCDPISGHVSLFWYQQALGQGPEFLTYFQNEAQLDKSGLPSDRFFAERPEGSVSTLKIQRTQQEDSAVYLCASSLLRDTEAFFGQGTRLTVV.

This chain links TRBV2 with TRBJ2-5; 9 positions agree with TRBD1. The CDR3 is 13 residues long. The ends lost 6 bases at V and 9 bases at J; junction bases unmatched: 8. Germline loops: CDR1 SNHLY, CDR2 FYNNEI. The DNA of the CDR3 is TGTGCCAGCAGCGGACAGGGGTCGGGGGCCCAGTACTTC. This translates into CASSGQGSGAQYF.

The J gene is TRBJ2-7, the V gene TRBV5-6; 7 nucleotides match TRBD1. The CDR3 has 17 residues. J was trimmed by 0 bases and V by 4 bases; bases with no gene match: 13. The germline CDR1 and CDR2 sequences are SGHDT and YYEEEE. In nucleotides, the CDR3 is TGTGCCAGCAGCACCCGGGACAGAGTAAAGATCTCCTACGAGCAGTACTTC. Translation gives CASSTRDRVKISYEQYF.

The CDR3 DNA reads as TGTGCCAGCAGCAACTGGGTCCAGCCCCAGCATTTT. This gives the protein CASSNWVQPQHF. The chain recombines TRBV5-4 with TRBJ1-5; D is unclear. V gave up 4 bases and J gave up 7 bases, with 9 bases separating them. The CDR3 sequence is 12 residues long. Germline lookup yields CDR1 SGHNT and CDR2 YYREEE (reference sequence).

This clone was observed once. The chain has TRBV12-2 and TRBJ2-1; TRBD2, the table's D call, was not compared with the DNA. TRBV12-2 is marked as a pseudogene. This CDR3 comprises 15 residues. CDR3 in DNA: TGTGCAAGTCGTCCTAGCGGGAGGGTTGGCAATGAGCAGTTCTTC. Encoded protein: CASRPSGRVGNEQFF.

This clone appeared once. This chain uses TRBV27 with TRBJ1-1, with 7 bases identical to TRBD1. Germline CDR1 MNHEY, CDR2 SMNVEV (reference sequence). The CDR3 has 15 amino acids. The ends lost 4 bases at V and 1 base at J; junction bases unmatched: 6. CDR3 in amino acids: CASSSGQPGNTEAFF. CDR3 nucleotides: TGTGCCAGCAGTTCGGGACAGCCTGGGAACACTGAAGCTTTCTTT.

J is TRBJ2-3 and V is TRBV7-2; 7 bases agree with TRBD2. CDR3 length: 15 residues. Germline assignment: CDR1 SGHTA and CDR2 FQGNSA. The trim removed 4 bases at V and 2 bases at J, leaving 6 bases unmatched. CDR3 loop: CASSSKREITDTQYF. CDR3 in DNA: TGTGCCAGCAGCTCTAAGCGGGAAATCACAGATACGCAGTATTTT.

This chain's CDR3 is CASRSRAGASYEQYF. The CDR3 coding sequence is TGTGCCAGCAGATCTCGAGCCGGGGCTTCCTACGAGCAGTACTTC. The chain combines TRBV7-2 with TRBJ2-7; D is tentatively TRBD1 or TRBD2 (5 bases each). This CDR3 has 15 amino acids. V lost 6 bases and J 1 base, leaving 16 bases between the germline ends. The germline V gene has CDR1 SGHTA and CDR2 FQGNSA.

The chain couples TRBV4-3 to TRBJ2-7; D unresolved. The CDR3 covers 13 residues. Per the germline V gene, CDR1 is LGHNA and CDR2 is YSLEER. The V end was cut by 10 bases, the J end by 2 bases, with 15 bases between. CDR3 residues: CATLSDVTYEQYF. CDR3 nucleotides: TGCGCCACCCTATCGGACGTAACCTACGAGCAGTACTTC.

This chain joins TRBV4-3 and TRBJ1-4, with TRBD1 matching 9 bases. The V segment lost 0 bases and the J segment 8 bases; nucleotides outside the gene matches: 10. The CDR3 loop spans 17 amino acids. CDR1 LGHNA and CDR2 YSLEER come from the germline V gene. DNA for the CDR3: TGCGCCAGCAGCCAAGATGGGGGGGGACAGGGTTACGAAAAACTGTTTTTT. Translated: CASSQDGGGQGYEKLFF.

Concerning this clone itself: Within the sample, other DNA sequences also encode this same CDR3. CDR3 nucleotide sequence: TGTGCCAGCAGTTTGAGGGGGAACTACGAGCAGTACTTC. This encodes CASSLRGNYEQYF. The chain couples TRBV27 to TRBJ2-7; weak D call: TRBD1 (6 bases). Germline V gene data show CDR1 as MNHEY and CDR2 as SMNVEV (reference sequence). Trimming pared 3 bases from V and 3 bases from J, leaving 9 bases between. This CDR3 has 13 residues.

This clone was detected once. The same CDR3 also results from other DNA sequences found in this sample. The CDR3 loop is CASSLAKETQYF. The CDR3 DNA is TGTGCCAGCAGCTTAGCGAAGGAGACCCAGTACTTC. The chain employs TRBV7-2 and TRBJ2-5; D unresolved. Deletions cut 0 bases from V and 5 bases from J, with 4 bases between. CDR1 and CDR2 from the germline V gene are SGHTA and FQGNSA. This CDR3 comprises 12 residues.

V is TRBV2 and J is TRBJ1-2, with D hard to call. V was cut by 1 base and J by 4 bases, with 13 bases left in between. CDR3 length: 15 amino acids. CDR1 and CDR2 from the germline V gene are SNHLY and FYNNEI. The DNA of the CDR3 is TGTGCCAGCAGTGAAGAGGAGGGCAGCCGCTATGGCTACACCTTC. This sequence encodes CASSEEEGSRYGYTF.

The V and J genes are TRBV6-6 and TRBJ2-7; possible D gene TRBD2, 6 bases. This CDR3 spans 12 amino acids. In germline, CDR1 is MNHNY, CDR2 SVGAGI (reference sequence). Trimming took off 6 bases at V and 0 bases at J, with 6 bases between the two ends. Written as DNA, the CDR3 is TGTGCCAGCAGCGGGAGCTCCTACGAGCAGTACTTC. It is translated as CASSGSSYEQYF.

In the case of this clone: Other DNA sequences in the same sample also yield this CDR3. The chain couples TRBV19 to TRBJ1-2; D not resolved. Germline V gene sequence: CDR1 LNHDA, CDR2 SQIVND (reference sequence). V shed 3 bases and J shed 2 bases, with 7 bases lying between them. The CDR3 covers 13 residues. DNA of the CDR3: TGTGCCAGTAGTATTTCGGCAAACTATGGCTACACCTTC. This translates into CASSISANYGYTF.